The 14 T cell receptor beta chains in this list originate from one sample, sequenced in a study of CD8 T cells in ankylosing spondylitis. Whole-study results and caveats: Blood from ankylosing spondylitis patients appeared to carry a characteristic roughly eight-variant TCR beta motif.

Using its own MiXCR run on the 5' RACE reads, TCRdb lists one record per CDR3 protein. The sample holds some 140,000 distinct CDR3 sequences, 17% seen once. These receptors have no known antigen. The sequenced sample consisted of blood, either unsorted or a sorted T cell fraction (not recorded which). Source of these receptors: a male donor with ankylosing spondylitis.

V usage is TRBV19 and J usage is TRBJ2-1, with 11 nucleotides matching TRBD2. Germline V gene data show CDR1 as LNHDA and CDR2 as SQIVND (reference sequence). J lost 0 bases, V lost 1 base, and 5 bases had no gene match. The CDR3 has 18 amino acids. The CDR3, as DNA: TGTGCCAGTAGTATAGGGGGACTAGCGGCGAGCTCCTACAATGAGCAGTTCTTC. Amino acid sequence: CASSIGGLAASSYNEQFF.

This clonotype has more than one count but fewer than ten. The gene calls are TRBV2 and TRBJ2-2; D is possibly TRBD1 (5 bases). Trimming cost V 2 bases and J 6 bases, with 13 bases left between them. There are 15 residues in the CDR3. The germline V gene encodes CDR1 SNHLY and CDR2 FYNNEI. CDR3: CASSERGFSSGELFF. The CDR3 region has the DNA TGTGCCAGCAGTGAAAGGGGTTTTTCGTCCGGGGAGCTGTTTTTT.

V and J are TRBV28 and TRBJ2-1; the D gene could be TRBD1 or TRBD2 (6 bases each). Trimming cost V 4 bases and J 3 bases, with 16 bases left between them. The CDR3 covers 16 residues. Germline V gene sequence: CDR1 MDHEN, CDR2 SYDVKM. The CDR3 protein is CASSSTRGVRYNEQFF. The CDR3 DNA is TGTGCCAGCAGTTCCACTAGGGGGGTGCGCTACAATGAGCAGTTCTTC.

The sample holds a few counts of this clonotype. The rearrangement links TRBV25-1 to TRBJ2-1, with D perhaps matching TRBD2 (5 bases). Germline CDR1 reads MGHDK; CDR2 reads SYGVNS. The V end was cut by 1 base, the J end by 8 bases, with 9 bases between. This CDR3 contains 13 residues. The CDR3 nucleotides read TGTGCCAGCAGTGAATGGGGAGTCGATGAGCAGTTCTTC. Encoded protein: CASSEWGVDEQFF.

The V call is TRBV10-2, the J call TRBJ2-7; 7 bases fit TRBD2. With V trimmed by 2 bases and J by 1 base, 5 bases remained unmatched. This CDR3 is 15 amino acids long. Germline V gene data show CDR1 as WSHSY and CDR2 as SAAADI. The CDR3 region has the DNA TGCGCCAGCAGTGAGAGGCTAGCGGTATCCTACGAGCAGTACTTC. It is translated as CASSERLAVSYEQYF.

The sample holds a few counts of this clonotype. The chain joins TRBV12-3 or TRBV12-4 to TRBJ1-1; 9 bases match TRBD1. The CDR3 extends over 14 amino acids. With V trimmed by 7 bases and J by 1 base, 4 bases remained unmatched. CDR3 loop: CASIEDRGNTEAFF. In nucleotides, the CDR3 is TGTGCCAGCATTGAGGACAGGGGGAACACTGAAGCTTTCTTT.

The chain carries TRBV20-1 and TRBJ2-3, with D possibly being TRBD1 (5 bases). The CDR3 sequence is 16 residues long. Trimming shortened V by 0 bases and J by 0 bases, and 13 bases separated the two germline ends. Germline V gene lookup returns CDR1 DFQATT and CDR2 SNEGSKA (reference sequence). This CDR3 is CSARDSPGPSTDTQYF. The DNA of the CDR3 is TGCAGTGCTAGAGATAGTCCAGGGCCAAGCACAGATACGCAGTATTTT.

The J gene is TRBJ2-5, the V gene TRBV14, with D unresolved. This CDR3 is 14 amino acids long. Germline loops: CDR1 SGHDN, CDR2 FVKESK. V lost 0 bases and J 5 bases, leaving 10 bases between the germline ends. The CDR3 region has the DNA TGTGCCAGCAGCCAAGATGGGTTGAGGGAGACCCAGTACTTC. This gives the protein CASSQDGLRETQYF.

CDR3 DNA: TGCGCCAGCAGCTTCTTTCAGATCTCTGGGGCCAACGTCCTGACTTTC. This gives the protein CASSFFQISGANVLTF. This chain joins TRBV5-1 and TRBJ2-6; D ambiguous. This CDR3 has 16 amino acids. Looked up from germline, CDR1 is SGHRS and CDR2 is YFSETQ. Trimming cost V 2 bases and J 0 bases, with 9 bases left between them.

The chain carries TRBV28 and TRBJ1-1; D gene ambiguous. Germline CDR1 and CDR2: MDHEN and SYDVKM. Trimming left V 3 bases short and J 9 bases short, with 17 bases between. The CDR3 covers 14 residues. The CDR3 nucleotides read TGTGCCAGCAGTTTTACGGGTAATGGCCCTCAAGCTTTCTTT. Residues: CASSFTGNGPQAFF.

J is TRBJ2-1 and V is TRBV7-9; 8 positions match TRBD1. Trimming at V came to 4 bases and at J to 3 bases, leaving 8 bases not matched to a gene. Germline V gene data show CDR1 as SEHNR and CDR2 as FQNEAQ (reference sequence). The CDR3 is 16 residues long. The CDR3 DNA is TGTGCCAGCAGCTCTACAGGGGGGTCCTTCTACAATGAGCAGTTCTTC. This encodes CASSSTGGSFYNEQFF.

The chain is built from TRBV5-5 and TRBJ2-1; 13 positions match TRBD2. Germline lookup yields CDR1 SGHKS and CDR2 YYEKEE (reference sequence). This CDR3 region has 16 residues. V was clipped by 5 bases and J by 7 bases; unmatched bases: 9. Written as DNA, the CDR3 is TGTGCCAGCAGACCCACACTAGCGGGAGGGCTTAATGAGCAGTTCTTC. Its translation: CASRPTLAGGLNEQFF.

This clonotype was seen a few times. CDR3 nucleotide sequence: TGTGCCACCTCTGAGCGGCGGGAGCGGCACAATGAGCAGTTCTTC. Protein: CATSERRERHNEQFF. The V call is TRBV15, the J call TRBJ2-1, with TRBD2 matching over 7 bases. Germline CDR1 and CDR2: LNHNV and YYDKDF (reference sequence). The CDR3 has 15 residues. Trimming at V came to 8 bases and at J to 5 bases, leaving 12 bases not matched to a gene.

The table lists this clonotype with many counts. The J gene is TRBJ2-5, the V gene TRBV29-1; D is perhaps TRBD2 (6 bases). The CDR3 length is 14 residues. V was shortened by 4 bases and J by 4 bases, with 16 bases between the two germline ends. CDR1 and CDR2 from the germline V gene are SQVTM and ANQGSEA. CDR3 DNA: TGCAGCGTTGGCCCCTACGCAGCGGGAGAGACCCAGTACTTC. The encoded protein is CSVGPYAAGETQYF.